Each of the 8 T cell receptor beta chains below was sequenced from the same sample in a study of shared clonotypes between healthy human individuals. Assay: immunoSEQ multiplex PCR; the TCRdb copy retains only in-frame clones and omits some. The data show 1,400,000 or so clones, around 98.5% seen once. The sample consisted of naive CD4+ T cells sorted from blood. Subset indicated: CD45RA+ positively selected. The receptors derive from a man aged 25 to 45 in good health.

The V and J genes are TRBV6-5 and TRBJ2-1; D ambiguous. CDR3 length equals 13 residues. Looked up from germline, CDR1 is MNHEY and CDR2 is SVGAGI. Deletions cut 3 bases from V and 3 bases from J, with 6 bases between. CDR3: CASSYDVYNEQFF. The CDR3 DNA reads TGTGCCAGCAGTTATGACGTCTACAATGAGCAGTTCTTC.

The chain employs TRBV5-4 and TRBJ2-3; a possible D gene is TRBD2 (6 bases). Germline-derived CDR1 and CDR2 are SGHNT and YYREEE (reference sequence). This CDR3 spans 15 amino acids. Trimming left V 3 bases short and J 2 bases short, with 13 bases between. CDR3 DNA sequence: TGTGCCAGCAGCTCCCTGGGACTTAACACAGATACGCAGTATTTT. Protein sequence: CASSSLGLNTDTQYF.

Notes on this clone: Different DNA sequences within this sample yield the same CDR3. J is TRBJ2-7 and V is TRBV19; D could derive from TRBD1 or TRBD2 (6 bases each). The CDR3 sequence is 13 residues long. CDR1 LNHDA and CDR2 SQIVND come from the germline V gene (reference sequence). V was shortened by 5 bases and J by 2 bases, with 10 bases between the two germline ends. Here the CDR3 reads CASSAGTPYEQYF. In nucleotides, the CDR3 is TGTGCCAGTAGTGCGGGGACACCCTACGAGCAGTACTTC.

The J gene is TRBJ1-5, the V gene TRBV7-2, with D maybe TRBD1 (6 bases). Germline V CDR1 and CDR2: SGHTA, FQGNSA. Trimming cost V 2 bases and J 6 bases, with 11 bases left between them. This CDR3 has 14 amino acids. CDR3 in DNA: TGTGCCAGCAGCTTAACAGGGTGGGGTCAGCCCCAGCATTTT. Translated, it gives CASSLTGWGQPQHF.

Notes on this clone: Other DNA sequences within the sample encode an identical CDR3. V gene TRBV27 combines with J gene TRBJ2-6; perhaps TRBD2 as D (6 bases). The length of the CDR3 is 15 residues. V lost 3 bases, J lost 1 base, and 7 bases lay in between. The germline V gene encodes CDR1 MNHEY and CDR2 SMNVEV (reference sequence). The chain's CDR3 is CASSFGRSGANVLTF. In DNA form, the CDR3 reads TGTGCCAGCAGTTTCGGGAGATCTGGGGCCAACGTCCTGACTTTC.

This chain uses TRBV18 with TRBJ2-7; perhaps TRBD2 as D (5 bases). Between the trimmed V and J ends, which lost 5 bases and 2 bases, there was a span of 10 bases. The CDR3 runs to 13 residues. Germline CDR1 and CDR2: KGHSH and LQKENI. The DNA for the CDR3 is TGTGCCAGCTCAACCGGGAAGGCCTACGAGCAGTACTTC. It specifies CASSTGKAYEQYF.

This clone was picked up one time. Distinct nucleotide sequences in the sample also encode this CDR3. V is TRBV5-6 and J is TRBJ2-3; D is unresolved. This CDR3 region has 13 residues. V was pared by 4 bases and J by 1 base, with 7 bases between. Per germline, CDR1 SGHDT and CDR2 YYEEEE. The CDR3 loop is CASSLTGTDTQYF. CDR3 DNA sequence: TGTGCCAGCAGCCTGACGGGCACAGATACGCAGTATTTT.

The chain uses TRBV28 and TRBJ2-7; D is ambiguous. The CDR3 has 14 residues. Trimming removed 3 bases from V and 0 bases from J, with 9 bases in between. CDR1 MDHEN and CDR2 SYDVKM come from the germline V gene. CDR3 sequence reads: CASSFGQTSYEQYF. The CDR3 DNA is TGTGCCAGCAGTTTTGGCCAAACCTCCTACGAGCAGTACTTC.